One and the same sample provided the 31 T cell receptor beta chains below, sequenced in a study of T cell repertoires in cytomegalovirus infection. Each CDR3 protein gets one entry after TCRdb re-called the reads with MiXCR. Of 350,000 to 500,000 distinct CDR3 sequences detected, approximately 31% appear once; the ten largest clones hold roughly 13%. Material for sequencing was PBMCs. These receptor sequences come from a human donor in good health (CMV status not recorded). Some clones in this sample may be carry-over from other donors' samples.

This clonotype has a count of ten or more. J is TRBJ1-3 and V is TRBV7-9; D gene uncertain. V was trimmed by 4 bases and J by 4 bases, leaving 11 bases between them. The CDR3 has 14 amino acids. Per the germline V gene, CDR1 is SEHNR and CDR2 is FQNEAQ (reference sequence). The CDR3 region has the DNA TGTGCCAGCAGCTCCCCGGGGAGGGGAAACACCATATATTTT. It yields the protein CASSSPGRGNTIYF.

The rearrangement joins TRBV19 to TRBJ2-1, with unresolved D. CDR3 length equals 15 residues. The germline V gene has CDR1 LNHDA and CDR2 SQIVND (reference sequence). Trimming shortened V by 3 bases and J by 0 bases, and 9 bases separated the two germline ends. CDR3: CASSIGESSYNEQFF. Written as DNA, the CDR3 is TGTGCCAGTAGTATTGGAGAGAGCTCCTACAATGAGCAGTTCTTC.

In regard to this clonotype: Germline is not matched at one junction end, which may reflect a read error. In nucleotides, the CDR3 is TGTGCAAGCAGTTACGGGACAGGGGGTTACAATGAGCAGCTCTTC. Its protein product is CASSYGTGGYNEQLF. The V call is TRBV6-6, the J call TRBJ2-1, with 11 bases that match TRBD1. CDR3 length: 15 amino acids. The germline V gene encodes CDR1 MNHNY and CDR2 SVGAGI (reference sequence).

This clonotype occurred many times. J is TRBJ2-1 and V is TRBV7-2, with 9 bases fitting TRBD1. Trimming cost V 2 bases and J 4 bases; bases outside gene matches: 6. The CDR3 is 16 residues long. The germline V gene encodes CDR1 SGHTA and CDR2 FQGNSA. This CDR3 reads CASSLLQDRGYNEQFF. The CDR3 nucleotides are TGTGCCAGCAGCTTACTTCAGGACAGGGGATACAATGAGCAGTTCTTC.

A few counts support this clonotype. The chain has TRBV28 and TRBJ1-2, with D perhaps matching TRBD1 (6 bases). Germline V gene lookup returns CDR1 MDHEN and CDR2 SYDVKM. The V and J ends lost 5 bases and 4 bases respectively, with 11 bases between them. This CDR3 comprises 13 residues. CDR3: CASSLTGPYGYTF. The DNA for the CDR3 is TGTGCCAGCAGTCTGACAGGACCCTATGGCTACACCTTC.

The gene calls are TRBV6-6 and TRBJ1-1; 7 bases are shared with TRBD1. V shed 4 bases, J shed 1 base, and the junction held 3 bases outside the gene matches. CDR3 length: 14 amino acids. The V gene's germline CDR1 is MNHNY and CDR2 SVGAGI (reference sequence). The CDR3 bases are TGTGCCAGCAGTTCGACAGGGTCGAACACTGAAGCTTTCTTT. Its protein product is CASSSTGSNTEAFF.

To note about this clonotype: The CDR3 does not close with the conserved phenylalanine or tryptophan, likely indicating a read error. This chain links TRBV5-1 with TRBJ2-5; 7 bases align to TRBD2. This CDR3 is 13 amino acids long. Per germline, CDR1 SGHRS and CDR2 YFSETQ. Trimming took 7 bases from V and 4 from J; bases not matched to a gene: 7. The CDR3 DNA follows: TGCGCCAGCTTCGGGGGGATTGGAGAGACCCAGTACTTA. As protein: CASFGGIGETQYL.

The rearrangement uses TRBV7-9 and TRBJ1-5, with a weak D call TRBD1 (5 bases). Between the trimmed V and J ends, which lost 5 bases and 11 bases, there was a span of 16 bases. The CDR3 totals 13 residues. CDR1 and CDR2 (germline): SEHNR, FQNEAQ (reference sequence). The CDR3 DNA reads TGTGCCAGCAGCCCAAGGGGAGCGTTGGCCCAGCATTTT. Translating it yields CASSPRGALAQHF.

Concerning this clonotype itself: A single base separates this from a much larger clone, so it may be a read error. The V call is TRBV28, the J call TRBJ1-5, with D possibly TRBD2 on 5 matching bases. Near its end, the DNA agrees better with TRBJ2-3, so the J call may be wrong. CDR1 MDHEN and CDR2 SYDVKM come from the germline V gene. The CDR3 covers 15 residues. CDR3 DNA sequence: TGTGCCAGCAGTTTATCCCTGGGGAGCAATCAGCCCCAGTATTTT. Its translation is CASSLSLGSNQPQYF.

V and J are TRBV28 and TRBJ2-1; D gene ambiguous. Between the trimmed V and J ends, which lost 3 bases and 0 bases, there was a span of 9 bases. CDR3 length equals 15 residues. Germline V CDR1 and CDR2: MDHEN, SYDVKM. The CDR3 nucleotides read TGTGCCAGCAGTTTTGGGTCGAACTCCTACAATGAGCAGTTCTTC. It translates to CASSFGSNSYNEQFF.

This clonotype was seen more than once but under ten times. The V call is TRBV6-6, the J call TRBJ1-1; D is ambiguous. This CDR3 has 13 residues. V was trimmed by 8 bases and J by 0 bases, leaving 10 bases between them. The germline V gene has CDR1 MNHNY and CDR2 SVGAGI (reference sequence). DNA for the CDR3: TGTGCCAGCTGGGCATTCATGAACACTGAAGCTTTCTTT. Translated: CASWAFMNTEAFF.

The table lists this clonotype with a few counts. The chain carries TRBV19 and TRBJ2-1; the match to TRBD1 covers 7 bases. After removal of 6 bases from V and 4 bases from J, the junction contained 9 bases not matched to a gene. CDR1 and CDR2 from the germline V gene are LNHDA and SQIVND (reference sequence). CDR3 length: 15 residues. CDR3 sequence reads: CASRMDRSPYNEQFF. The CDR3 DNA follows: TGTGCCAGTAGAATGGACAGGTCCCCTTACAATGAGCAGTTCTTC. The full variable domain, in which reference TRBV19 and TRBJ2-1 provide the parts outside the CDR3, is DGGITQSPKYLFRKEGQNVTLSCEQNLNHDAMYWYRQDPGQGLRLIYYSQIVNDFQKGDIAEGYSVSREKKESFPLTVTSAQKNPTAFYLCASRMDRSPYNEQFFGPGTRLTVL.

This clonotype was counted at least ten times. The chain links TRBV11-2 to TRBJ1-5; possible D gene TRBD1, 5 bases. Per germline, CDR1 SGHAT and CDR2 FQNNGV. The CDR3 has 16 residues. The V end lost 5 bases, the J end lost 1 base, and 15 bases lay between the germline ends. CDR3 DNA: TGTGCCAGCAGCCGACTCGGTAGGGACAGCAATCAGCCCCAGCATTTT. Protein: CASSRLGRDSNQPQHF.

About this clonotype: This may arise from a read error, as a much more abundant clone is one base away. The chain combines TRBV7-2 with TRBJ2-2; D not certain. CDR3 size: 15 residues. Per the germline V gene, CDR1 is SGHTA and CDR2 is FQGNSA. Trimming shortened V by 0 bases and J by 5 bases, and 10 bases separated the two germline ends. The CDR3 DNA is TGTGCCAGCAGCTTAGCGTCGGCAGTGACCGGGGAGCTGTTTTTT. This encodes CASSLASAVTGELFF.

This clonotype was counted ten times or more. The J gene is TRBJ2-6, the V gene TRBV7-2, with D possibly being TRBD1 (5 bases). The CDR3 extends over 15 amino acids. Trimming took 7 bases from V and 2 from J, leaving 12 bases between them. Germline V lookup: CDR1 SGHTA, CDR2 FQGNSA. CDR3 DNA: TGTGCCAGCACCGGGCCCAGGGCTGGGGCCAACGTCCTGACTTTC. Encoded protein: CASTGPRAGANVLTF.

V is TRBV14 and J is TRBJ1-1; D is unclear. Trimming left V 0 bases short and J 4 bases short, with 15 bases between. Germline V gives CDR1 SGHDN, CDR2 FVKESK. This CDR3 contains 16 residues. In DNA form, the CDR3 reads TGTGCCAGCAGCCAAGATCACAGCGGAAGCGGCACTGAAGCTTTCTTT. Protein: CASSQDHSGSGTEAFF.

This chain uses TRBV6-4 with TRBJ1-5, with D unresolved. Trimming left V 7 bases short and J 4 bases short, with 8 bases between. There are 12 residues in the CDR3. Germline CDR1 and CDR2: MRHNA and SNTAGT. CDR3 loop: CASTGDNQPQHF. The CDR3 DNA sequence: TGTGCCAGCACCGGAGATAATCAGCCCCAGCATTTT.

This chain links TRBV18 with TRBJ2-2; the D gene is possibly TRBD1 (6 bases). The germline gives CDR1 KGHSH, CDR2 LQKENI. The CDR3 covers 15 residues. V gave up 1 base and J gave up 5 bases, with 11 bases separating them. The CDR3 region is CASSPQGVRTGELFF. As DNA, the CDR3 is TGTGCCAGCTCACCACAGGGGGTACGGACCGGGGAGCTGTTTTTT.

The rearrangement links TRBV6-8 to TRBJ2-3; D not resolved. Germline-derived CDR1 and CDR2 are MNHGY and SAAAGT. This CDR3 is built from 14 residues. The germline V and J ends were trimmed by 6 bases and 2 bases, with 12 bases remaining between them. Here the CDR3 DNA reads TGTGCCAGCAGATGGTACTCAAACACAGATACGCAGTATTTT. Its protein product is CASRWYSNTDTQYF.

CDR3 region: CASSLGGAQPYGYTF. In DNA, the CDR3 is TGTGCCAGCAGCTTAGGGGGGGCGCAGCCCTATGGCTACACCTTC. The V gene is TRBV7-4, the J gene TRBJ1-2; D might be TRBD1 (6 bases). The CDR3 has 15 residues. Germline lookup yields CDR1 SGHVT and CDR2 SQSDAQ. V was cut by 1 base and J by 4 bases, with 13 bases left in between.

The gene calls are TRBV6-2 or TRBV6-3 and TRBJ2-7; 12 bases align to TRBD2. Trimming cost V 6 bases and J 3 bases; bases outside gene matches: 6. The CDR3 is 15 residues long. CDR1 MNHEY and CDR2 SVGEGT come from the germline V gene. The CDR3 nucleotides are TGTGCCAGCAGCCGACTAGCGGGGGAGTTCTACGAGCAGTACTTC. Translating it yields CASSRLAGEFYEQYF.

The rearrangement uses TRBV20-1 and TRBJ1-4; D not resolved. The length of the CDR3 is 14 residues. Germline V gene lookup returns CDR1 DFQATT and CDR2 SNEGSKA (reference sequence). V was shortened by 3 bases and J by 1 base, with 9 bases between the two germline ends. The CDR3 DNA is TGCAGTGCTAGTAGGGTGGGAACTAATGAAAAACTGTTTTTT. Its protein is CSASRVGTNEKLFF.

This clonotype was counted once. A single base separates this from a much larger clone, so it may be a read error. CDR3 bases: TGTGTCAGCAGCGGATACTCTAGTTTCGAGCAGTACTTC. Its protein product is CVSSGYSSFEQYF. The chain links TRBV7-6 to TRBJ2-7, with D perhaps TRBD2 (5 bases). This CDR3 has 13 amino acids. Germline CDR1 and CDR2: SGHVS and FNYEAQ.

In its sample, this clonotype was seen many times. The chain employs TRBV7-9 and TRBJ2-7; 9 bases are shared with TRBD1. V was pared by 5 bases and J by 5 bases, with 10 bases of the junction left unmatched. CDR1 and CDR2 (germline): SEHNR, FQNEAQ (reference sequence). The CDR3 extends over 15 amino acids. The DNA for the CDR3 is TGTGCCAGCAGCGACTGGGGACAGGGTGGAGACGAGCAGTACTTC. This gives the protein CASSDWGQGGDEQYF.

The V and J genes are TRBV19 and TRBJ1-2; 9 nucleotides agree with TRBD1. V shed 6 bases and J 8 bases; nucleotides not matched to a gene: 7. Germline V gives CDR1 LNHDA, CDR2 SQIVND (reference sequence). CDR3 length: 13 residues. CDR3 nucleotides: TGTGCCAGTAGCGGGGGGACAGGGCTCGGCTACACCTTC. Its translation: CASSGGTGLGYTF.

The genes are TRBV28 and TRBJ2-7; 8 bases are shared with TRBD1. Trimming at V came to 7 bases and at J to 4 bases, leaving 9 bases not matched to a gene. Germline assignment: CDR1 MDHEN and CDR2 SYDVKM. CDR3 size: 14 residues. CDR3 DNA sequence: TGTGCCAGCACCGAACAGGGGGAACTATACGAGCAGTACTTC. Its protein product is CASTEQGELYEQYF. The variable domain in full, completed from reference TRBV28 and TRBJ2-7, reads DVKVTQSSRYLVKRTGEKVFLECVQDMDHENMFWYRQDPGLGLRLIYFSYDVKMKEKGDIPEGYSVSREKKERFSLILESASTNQTSMYLCASTEQGELYEQYFGPGTRLTVT.

This clonotype was picked up a small number of times. V is TRBV7-2 and J is TRBJ2-3, with 7 bases aligning to TRBD2. With 3 bases clipped from V and 3 bases from J, the junction kept 6 bases outside the gene matches. Per the germline V gene, CDR1 is SGHTA and CDR2 is FQGNSA. The CDR3 spans 15 residues. The CDR3 spells CASSLNGGRTDTQYF. DNA of the CDR3: TGTGCCAGCAGCTTGAACGGCGGGAGAACAGATACGCAGTATTTT.

J is TRBJ2-7 and V is TRBV7-2, with D uncertain. This CDR3 spans 13 amino acids. Trimming took off 6 bases at V and 3 bases at J, with 12 bases between the two ends. Germline CDR1 and CDR2: SGHTA and FQGNSA. The CDR3 DNA reads TGTGCCAGCAGTTCAGCTCCTCTCTACGAGCAGTACTTC. Translating it yields CASSSAPLYEQYF.

The V gene is TRBV5-6, the J gene TRBJ2-1; D is perhaps TRBD2 (6 bases). Trimming pared 4 bases from V and 0 bases from J, leaving 17 bases between. Germline V gene sequence: CDR1 SGHDT, CDR2 YYEEEE. CDR3 size: 17 residues. CDR3: CASSPDRGTPSYNEQFF. For the CDR3, the DNA is TGTGCCAGCAGCCCTGACCGTGGGACTCCCTCCTACAATGAGCAGTTCTTC.

A word on this clonotype: Since a much larger clone is just one base distant, this may be a read error. V and J are TRBV12-3 or TRBV12-4 and TRBJ1-6, with a possible D match to TRBD1 (5 bases). The CDR3 contains 13 residues. This CDR3 is CASSYQGNSPLQF. In DNA, the CDR3 is TGTGCCAGCAGTTATCAGGGAAATTCACCCCTCCAATTT.

A few counts support this clonotype. V and J are TRBV30 and TRBJ1-5; D might be TRBD1 (6 bases). Germline V gene data show CDR1 as GTSNPN and CDR2 as SVGIG (reference sequence). This CDR3 comprises 13 residues. The V gene lost 2 bases and the J gene lost 5 bases, with 10 bases spanning the gap. The CDR3 sequence: CAWSTGKDQPQHF. In DNA form, the CDR3 reads TGTGCCTGGAGTACAGGGAAAGATCAGCCCCAGCATTTT. Full variable domain (remainder filled in from reference TRBV30 and TRBJ1-5): SQTIHQWPATLVQPVGSPLSLECTVEGTSNPNLYWYRQAAGRGLQLLFYSVGIGQISSEVPQNLSASRPQDRQFILSSKKLLLSDSGFYLCAWSTGKDQPQHFGDGTRLSIL.